This T cell receptor beta chain was identified in a study of OX40 agonist ivuxolimab in advanced cancers. As for the study more broadly: Ivuxolimab was a fully human IgG2 agonistic monoclonal antibody targeting the costimulatory receptor OX40 (CD134). The purpose of peripheral TCRbeta sequencing was to test whether ivuxolimab changed TCR sequence diversity and led to clonal T-cell expansion. The paper covers the monotherapy dose-escalation part of the phase I ivuxolimab trial, which included N ≈ 57 patients. Patients were allowed to have had prior anti-PD-1, anti-PD-L1 or anti-CTLA-4 therapy, and around 43% of the dose-escalation patients had been treated with checkpoint inhibitors. Intravenous ivuxolimab was administered to patients every 2 weeks at six dose levels: 0.01, 0.1, 0.3, 1.5, 3 and 10 mg/kg. Partial responses occurred in three dose-escalation patients, of whom one had hepatocellular carcinoma and two had cutaneous melanoma. Of the 50 to 55 patients in dose escalation, around 20 had hepatocellular carcinoma, some 15 had melanoma, 9 had renal cell carcinoma and 9 had head and neck cancer. In the dose-escalation cohort, 65% to 85% of patients were male, and the mean age was approximately 60 years with a range of roughly 20 to 80. Summary of the overall study and its limitations: After ivuxolimab, more expanded clones were found on average in CD8+ T cells than in CD4+ T cells. Low levels of normalized T-cell clonal expansion were also seen in some patients who did not respond. At doses of 0.1 to 3.0 mg/kg, clonal expansion of both CD4+ and CD8+ blood T cells was observed from baseline to week 6. In partial responders in the 0.1-3.0 mg/kg groups, normalized peripheral clonal expansion was found to be among the lowest, especially among CD8+ T cells. The antigen specificity of the clonally expanded peripheral T cells was not determined.

Patients with a history of autoimmune disease or receiving systemic immunosuppression were excluded from the trial. Peripheral blood for TCR sequencing was collected from all dose cohorts at baseline, on cycle 4 day 1, and on cycle 7 day 1. Samples came from an open-label, multicenter, first-in-human phase I dose-escalation trial of ivuxolimab. Adults with locally advanced or metastatic melanoma, renal cell, hepatocellular, or head and neck squamous cell carcinoma were enrolled in the trial. Before TCR sequencing, CD4+ T cells and CD8+ T cells from peripheral blood were sorted into separate populations. For sequencing of the TCRbeta CDR3 region, genomic DNA was extracted from the sorted cells. The immunoSEQ Assay was used to sequence the TCRbeta CDR3 regions. Here the immuneACCESS table is served through TCRdb, limited to in-frame sequences with V and J called. Missing clones are a known gap in these copies; in checked studies unresolved V genes cover under half, and the rest lacks a known reason. The sample data list some 42,000 clones, and around 91% of these were observed just once. Roughly 4.5% of the sample rests with the top ten.

As regards this clone: Its antigen remains undetermined. Base qualities are not at hand, and no much larger clone is one base apart.

CDR1 GTSNPN and CDR2 SVGIG are derived from the germline V gene (reference sequence). The V end gives up 4 bases and the J end 3 bases, leaving 5 bases in the junction not matched to a gene. The CDR3 contains 13 residues, cysteine and phenylalanine counted. The entry retains the CDR3 DNA only, 39 bases that are in frame from base 1. Sequencing used CD4+ or CD8+ T cells sorted from blood, obtained in a trial of the OX40 agonist ivuxolimab. This chain is built from TRBV30 and TRBJ2-7, and 8 junction bases match TRBD1. This TCR was recovered from an adult with an advanced solid tumor such as melanoma, head and neck, liver or kidney cancer. The CDR3 corresponds to CAWTDRGYYEQYF. At the DNA level, the sequence is TGTGCCTGGACCGACAGGGGTTACTACGAGCAGTACTTC. With all but the CDR3 taken from the reference TRBV30 and TRBJ2-7 genes, the full variable domain is: SQTIHQWPATLVQPVGSPLSLECTVEGTSNPNLYWYRQAAGRGLQLLFYSVGIGQISSEVPQNLSASRPQDRQFILSSKKLLLSDSGFYLCAWTDRGYYEQYFGPGTRLTVT.